Following are 29 T cell receptor beta chains from one sample sequenced in a study of blood T cell repertoires in COVID-19 (TCRdb year 2020). The receptor library was made with the immunoSEQ multiplex PCR assay. The clones in this table, taken by TCRdb from immuneACCESS, are in-frame only. Not every clone is retained; where verified, under half of the shortfall comes from an unresolved V gene, and the cause of the rest is unknown. The sample data list around 60,000 clones, and 60% to 85% of these were observed just once. The top ten hold about 29% of the sample. The sequencing sample was made of peripheral blood. The source is a human donor in a cohort sampled during active COVID-19.

The J gene is TRBJ2-7, the V gene TRBV18, with 9 positions matching TRBD1. CDR1 KGHSH and CDR2 LQKENI come from the germline V gene. V lost 3 bases, J lost 5 bases, and 2 bases stayed unmatched. This CDR3 has 13 amino acids. This chain's CDR3 is CASSPGTGHEQYF. For the CDR3, the DNA is TGTGCCAGCTCACCCGGGACAGGGCACGAGCAGTACTTC.

This rearrangement joins TRBV6-5 to TRBJ1-1, with a weak D call TRBD1 (5 bases). CDR1 MNHEY and CDR2 SVGAGI come from the germline V gene. This CDR3 is 14 amino acids long. V was cut by 5 bases and J by 11 bases, with 21 bases left in between. This CDR3 reads CASSPPAGAGEAFF. The DNA of the CDR3 is TGTGCCAGCAGTCCTCCGGCTGGGGCAGGTGAGGCTTTCTTT.

This clone occurred a few times. V usage is TRBV3-1 (or the pseudogene TRBV3-2) and J usage is TRBJ2-1; 10 positions agree with TRBD2. The CDR3 is 17 residues long. The trim removed 0 bases at V and 5 bases at J, leaving 7 bases unmatched. CDR1 and CDR2 (germline): LGHDT, YNNKEL (reference sequence). CDR3 residues: CASSQDPSGSYDNEQFF. The CDR3 DNA reads TGTGCCAGCAGCCAAGACCCTAGCGGGAGTTACGACAATGAGCAGTTCTTC.

The J gene is TRBJ2-7, the V gene TRBV18; tentative D call: TRBD1 (6 bases). The germline V gene encodes CDR1 KGHSH and CDR2 LQKENI. The CDR3 is made up of 14 amino acids. Trimming stripped 1 base from V and 5 bases from J, with 12 bases between. CDR3 sequence: CASSPQTGTHEQYF. The DNA for the CDR3 is TGTGCCAGCTCACCACAAACAGGGACCCACGAGCAGTACTTC.

This clone was seen once. The chain combines TRBV15 with TRBJ1-6; TRBD1 is a possible D gene (5 bases). This CDR3 region has 15 residues. Germline-derived CDR1 and CDR2 are LNHNV and YYDKDF (reference sequence). The V end lost 5 bases, the J end lost 6 bases, and 14 bases lay between the germline ends. As DNA, the CDR3 is TGTGCCACCAGCCGAGTGGGGGGGAGTAATTCACCCCTCCACTTT. Translated, it gives CATSRVGGSNSPLHF. Looking up the rest from reference TRBV15 and TRBJ1-6 gives the full variable domain: DAMVIQNPRYQVTQFGKPVTLSCSQTLNHNVMYWYQQKSSQAPKLLFHYYDKDFNNEADTPDNFQSRRPNTSFCFLDIRSPGLGDTAMYLCATSRVGGSNSPLHFGNGTRLTVT.

The chain recombines TRBV30 with TRBJ2-5; D is unresolved. There are 12 residues in the CDR3. V was shortened by 4 bases and J by 5 bases, with 11 bases between the two germline ends. Germline assignment: CDR1 GTSNPN and CDR2 SVGIG (reference sequence). CDR3 loop: CAWTKAGETQYF. The CDR3 DNA reads as TGTGCCTGGACGAAGGCAGGCGAGACCCAGTACTTC.

Only one count was recorded for this clone. The V gene is TRBV24-1, the J gene TRBJ1-4; 7 nucleotides agree with TRBD1. This CDR3 comprises 14 residues. V was pared by 4 bases and J by 7 bases, with 5 bases of the junction left unmatched. The V gene's germline CDR1 is KGHDR and CDR2 SFDVKD. The CDR3 bases are TGTGCCACCAGTGACACCGGGACAGCTGAAAAACTGTTTTTT. Translated: CATSDTGTAEKLFF.

This sequence joins TRBV12-3 or TRBV12-4 and TRBJ2-1, with TRBD1 matching 11 bases. The J segment lost 9 bases and the V segment lost 5 bases, leaving 3 bases of the junction unmatched. The CDR3 has 13 amino acids. CDR3 nucleotides: TGTGCCAGCAGTCGGACAGGGGGCGGTGAGCAGTTCTTC. Translation gives CASSRTGGGEQFF.

This clone showed up just once. This sequence joins TRBV4-1 and TRBJ2-5; D possibly corresponds to TRBD1 (5 bases). Trimming removed 3 bases at V and 4 bases at J, with 9 bases between. This CDR3 spans 13 amino acids. Germline CDR1 reads MGHRA; CDR2 reads YSYEKL. The CDR3 DNA reads as TGCGCCAGCAGCCAGCAGGGTCGAGAGACCCAGTACTTC. This gives the protein CASSQQGRETQYF.

This clone was seen only a few times. The rearrangement joins TRBV4-3 to TRBJ2-7, with 9 bases aligning to TRBD2. Germline V CDR1 and CDR2: LGHNA, YSLEER. The CDR3 runs to 21 residues. The trim removed 0 bases at V and 0 bases at J, leaving 18 bases unmatched. Here the CDR3 reads CASSQDQWEASGVPSSYEQYF. The CDR3 coding sequence is TGCGCCAGCAGCCAAGATCAGTGGGAGGCTAGCGGGGTCCCGAGCTCCTACGAGCAGTACTTC.

The chain is built from TRBV7-8 and TRBJ1-3, with unresolved D. Germline V gives CDR1 SGHVS, CDR2 FQNEAQ. CDR3 length equals 13 residues. Trimming shortened V by 3 bases and J by 0 bases, and 3 bases separated the two germline ends. CDR3 DNA sequence: TGTGCCAGCAGCTTCAACTCTGGAAACACCATATATTTT. Translated: CASSFNSGNTIYF. The complete variable domain, with remaining parts taken from reference TRBV7-8 and TRBJ1-3, reads GAGVSQSPRYKVAKRGQDVALRCDPISGHVSLFWYQQALGQGPEFLTYFQNEAQLDKSGLPSDRFFAERPEGSVSTLKIQRTQQEDSAVYLCASSFNSGNTIYFGEGSWLTVV.

This clone was picked up many times. The gene calls are TRBV6-2 or TRBV6-3 and TRBJ1-2; D is undetermined. Trimming shortened V by 6 bases and J by 8 bases, and 10 bases separated the two germline ends. The CDR3 is made up of 11 amino acids. Germline values: CDR1 MNHEY, CDR2 SVGEGT. For the CDR3, the DNA is TGTGCCAGCAGCCCCTCAGTAGGCTACACCTTC. This encodes CASSPSVGYTF.

The chain employs TRBV5-5 and TRBJ1-2; TRBD1 matches at 10 bases. This CDR3 comprises 14 residues. Looked up from germline, CDR1 is SGHKS and CDR2 is YYEKEE (reference sequence). Trimming at V came to 3 bases and at J to 8 bases, leaving 7 bases not matched to a gene. The CDR3 here is CASSWDRGSGGYTF. In DNA, the CDR3 is TGTGCCAGCAGCTGGGACAGGGGTTCAGGAGGCTACACCTTC.

This chain links TRBV11-2 with TRBJ2-3, with 9 positions matching TRBD2. The CDR3 spans 16 residues. Trimming removed 3 bases from V and 3 bases from J; junction bases left unmatched: 7. The germline V gene encodes CDR1 SGHAT and CDR2 FQNNGV. CDR3 in amino acids: CASSFSGRKGTDTQYF. CDR3 sequence (DNA): TGTGCCAGCAGCTTCAGCGGGAGGAAGGGGACAGATACGCAGTATTTT.

The chain uses TRBV12-3 or TRBV12-4 and TRBJ1-4, with D unclear. Trimming removed 7 bases at V and 12 bases at J, with 15 bases between. The CDR3 loop spans 12 amino acids. In DNA, the CDR3 is TGTGCCAGCACTCCCGGGGTGCGGGAACTGTTTTTT. Its translation is CASTPGVRELFF.

The J gene is TRBJ1-1, the V gene TRBV10-3; possibly TRBD1 for D (5 bases). The CDR3 is made up of 16 amino acids. The germline V gene has CDR1 ENHRY and CDR2 SYGVKD. The germline V and J ends were trimmed by 6 bases and 1 base, with 18 bases remaining between them. For the CDR3, the DNA is TGTGCCATCAGCCTCGGAAGGGGCGATTCGAACACTGAAGCTTTCTTT. Residues: CAISLGRGDSNTEAFF.

J is TRBJ2-2 and V is TRBV9, with a possible D match to TRBD1 (7 bases). The CDR3 length is 17 residues. Germline CDR1 SGDLS, CDR2 YYNGEE. V lost 1 base and J lost 4, with 17 bases in between. CDR3 sequence: CASSVQTGRGTTGELFF. The CDR3 DNA reads TGTGCCAGCAGCGTACAGACAGGGCGGGGTACCACCGGGGAGCTGTTTTTT. Full variable domain (remainder filled in from reference TRBV9 and TRBJ2-2): DSGVTQTPKHLITATGQRVTLRCSPRSGDLSVYWYQQSLDQGLQFLIQYYNGEERAKGNILERFSAQQFPDLHSELNLSSLELGDSALYFCASSVQTGRGTTGELFFGEGSRLTVL.

The sample holds one count of this clone. The chain has TRBV2 and TRBJ2-4, with D possibly matching TRBD1 (6 bases). The germline CDR1 and CDR2 sequences are SNHLY and FYNNEI. This CDR3 region has 15 residues. V lost 6 bases and J lost 2, with 14 bases in between. Here the CDR3 reads CASRPGHATKNIQYF. In DNA form, the CDR3 reads TGTGCCAGCAGACCGGGACACGCAACCAAAAACATTCAGTACTTC.

This clone has just a few counts. The rearrangement links TRBV5-1 to TRBJ1-1; 7 nucleotides agree with TRBD1. Germline trimming cut 0 bases from V and 3 bases from J; bases unmatched to any gene: 8. CDR3 length equals 16 residues. Germline V gene data show CDR1 as SGHRS and CDR2 as YFSETQ. The CDR3 loop reads CASSLARGIGDTEAFF. Written as DNA, the CDR3 is TGCGCCAGCAGCTTGGCCAGGGGGATTGGGGACACTGAAGCTTTCTTT. Full variable domain (rest looked up from reference TRBV5-1 and TRBJ1-1): KAGVTQTPRYLIKTRGQQVTLSCSPISGHRSVSWYQQTPGQGLQFLFEYFSETQRNKGNFPGRFSGRQFSNSRSEMNVSTLELGDSALYLCASSLARGIGDTEAFFGQGTRLTVV.

This CDR3 reads CATSEWGLETQYF. In nucleotides, the CDR3 is TGTGCCACCAGCGAGTGGGGCTTGGAGACCCAGTACTTC. The chain has TRBV15 and TRBJ2-5; possible D gene TRBD1, 5 bases. This CDR3 has 13 residues. Trimming cost V 5 bases and J 5 bases, with 12 bases left between them. CDR1 and CDR2 from the germline V gene are LNHNV and YYDKDF (reference sequence).

The count of this clone is one. The gene calls are TRBV19 and TRBJ1-2, with 8 bases matching TRBD1. There are 14 residues in the CDR3. Germline CDR1 is LNHDA and CDR2 is SQIVND (reference sequence). Germline trimming cut 5 bases from V and 4 bases from J; bases unmatched to any gene: 6. The CDR3 region has the DNA TGTGCCAGTAGTCCCGGGACAGGAACCTATGGCTACACCTTC. Its translation: CASSPGTGTYGYTF. Using reference TRBV19 and TRBJ1-2 for the parts outside the CDR3, the full variable domain is DGGITQSPKYLFRKEGQNVTLSCEQNLNHDAMYWYRQDPGQGLRLIYYSQIVNDFQKGDIAEGYSVSREKKESFPLTVTSAQKNPTAFYLCASSPGTGTYGYTFGSGTRLTVV.

This chain joins TRBV7-2 and TRBJ2-1, with D maybe TRBD2 (6 bases). Germline CDR1 reads SGHTA; CDR2 reads FQGNSA. The length of the CDR3 is 14 residues. V was trimmed by 4 bases and J by 5 bases, leaving 12 bases between them. CDR3 amino acids: CASSSFGGNNEQFF. Written as DNA, the CDR3 is TGTGCCAGCAGCTCCTTTGGGGGGAACAATGAGCAGTTCTTC.

CDR3 nucleotides: TGTGCCAGCAGTTTGGAGGGTAGTCAGCCCCAGCATTTT. Translated, it gives CASSLEGSQPQHF. This rearrangement joins TRBV28 to TRBJ1-5; unclear D gene. Per the germline V gene, CDR1 is MDHEN and CDR2 is SYDVKM. The CDR3 has 13 residues. With 3 bases removed from V and 6 bases from J, the gap between germline ends came to 9 bases.

This clone was found a few times. CDR3 region: CASPGGSGNTIYF. The CDR3 DNA sequence: TGTGCCAGCCCGGGGGGCTCTGGAAACACCATATATTTT. The chain couples TRBV7-9 to TRBJ1-3; weak D call: TRBD1 (5 bases). This CDR3 is built from 13 residues. CDR1 SEHNR and CDR2 FQNEAQ come from the germline V gene (reference sequence). Trimming took 8 bases from V and 0 from J, leaving 8 bases between them.

The table lists this clone with a few counts. The chain couples TRBV29-1 to TRBJ2-7; 11 positions agree with TRBD1. Trimming removed 4 bases from V and 2 bases from J; junction bases left unmatched: 4. Germline CDR1 and CDR2: SQVTM and ANQGSEA. The CDR3 contains 14 residues. CDR3 bases: TGCAGCGTTGTCAGGGGACAGGGGGCCTACGAGCAGTACTTC. Encoded protein: CSVVRGQGAYEQYF.

V and J are TRBV11-2 and TRBJ2-3; 7 positions agree with TRBD2. Germline V CDR1 and CDR2: SGHAT, FQNNGV. V trimming: 5 bases; J trimming: 2 bases; junction bases outside the gene matches: 7. The CDR3 is 15 amino acids. The DNA for the CDR3 is TGTGCCAGCAGCGCCAGGGACTACCTCACAGATACGCAGTATTTT. Protein: CASSARDYLTDTQYF.

This rearrangement joins TRBV19 to TRBJ1-1; 9 bases are a match to TRBD1. This CDR3 spans 13 amino acids. The V gene end was trimmed by 9 bases and the J gene end by 5 bases; junction bases not matched to a gene: 7. CDR1 LNHDA and CDR2 SQIVND come from the germline V gene (reference sequence). The DNA for the CDR3 is TGTGCCAGCGGGACAGGGTCGTGGACTGAAGCTTTCTTT. It codes for CASGTGSWTEAFF.

The chain recombines TRBV18 with TRBJ2-6; no clear D gene. Germline V gene data show CDR1 as KGHSH and CDR2 as LQKENI. The CDR3 runs to 15 residues. V was clipped by 1 base and J by 2 bases, with 6 bases between them. As DNA, the CDR3 is TGTGCCAGCTCACCACGAACTCCTGGGGCCAACGTCCTGACTTTC. It is translated as CASSPRTPGANVLTF.

This clone was counted a single time. V is TRBV21-1 and J is TRBJ2-7; TRBD2 reflects the table's D call only, with no check against the DNA. TRBV21-1 is noted as a pseudogene. This CDR3 spans 12 amino acids. Here the CDR3 DNA reads TGTGCCAGCAGCAATAGCTCCTACGAGCAGTACTTC. This translates into CASSNSSYEQYF.